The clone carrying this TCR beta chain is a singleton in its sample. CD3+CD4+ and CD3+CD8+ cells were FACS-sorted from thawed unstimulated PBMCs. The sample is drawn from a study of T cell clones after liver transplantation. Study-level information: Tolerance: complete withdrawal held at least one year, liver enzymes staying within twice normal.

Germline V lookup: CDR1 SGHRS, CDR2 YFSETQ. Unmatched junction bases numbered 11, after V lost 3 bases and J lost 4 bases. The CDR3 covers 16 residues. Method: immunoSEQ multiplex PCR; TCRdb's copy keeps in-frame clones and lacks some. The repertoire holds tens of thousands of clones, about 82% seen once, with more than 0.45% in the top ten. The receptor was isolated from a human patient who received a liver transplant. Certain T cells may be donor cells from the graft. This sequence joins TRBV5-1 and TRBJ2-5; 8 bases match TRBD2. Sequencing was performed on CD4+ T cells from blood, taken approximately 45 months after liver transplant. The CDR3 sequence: CASSWGLSGSRETQYF. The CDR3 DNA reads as TGCGCCAGCAGCTGGGGGTTAAGCGGGAGTCGAGAGACCCAGTACTTC.